Listed here are 27 T cell receptor beta chains from one sample, sequenced in a study of OX40 agonist ivuxolimab in advanced cancers. Repertoires were generated with immunoSEQ multiplex PCR, while TCRdb's copy carries only in-frame clones and drops some. Of tens of thousands of clones listed, about 87% were seen once; the top ten hold about a tenth. This specimen consisted of CD4+ or CD8+ T cells sorted from blood, obtained in a trial of the OX40 agonist ivuxolimab. The receptors stem from an adult with an advanced solid tumor such as melanoma, head and neck, liver or kidney cancer.

This chain joins TRBV9 and TRBJ2-7; 8 bases are shared with TRBD2. The V gene end was trimmed by 4 bases and the J gene end by 4 bases; junction bases not matched to a gene: 7. In germline, CDR1 is SGDLS, CDR2 YYNGEE. This CDR3 is 14 amino acids long. The CDR3 reads CASSTGGGGYEQYF. CDR3 sequence (DNA): TGTGCCAGCAGCACCGGGGGGGGCGGTTACGAGCAGTACTTC. Full variable domain (outside the CDR3, taken from reference TRBV9 and TRBJ2-7): DSGVTQTPKHLITATGQRVTLRCSPRSGDLSVYWYQQSLDQGLQFLIQYYNGEERAKGNILERFSAQQFPDLHSELNLSSLELGDSALYFCASSTGGGGYEQYFGPGTRLTVT.

The table lists this clone with a count of one. This chain connects TRBV28 to TRBJ2-2; TRBD1 matches at 9 bases. With V trimmed by 6 bases and J by 6 bases, 5 bases remained unmatched. This CDR3 is built from 14 residues. Germline V gene lookup returns CDR1 MDHEN and CDR2 SYDVKM. This CDR3 is CASRGQGKSGELFF. CDR3 nucleotides: TGTGCCAGCAGGGGACAGGGAAAGTCCGGGGAGCTGTTTTTT.

This sequence joins TRBV27 and TRBJ2-1; weak D call: TRBD1 (6 bases). CDR1 is MNHEY, CDR2 SMNVEV, per germline (reference sequence). The V end lost 6 bases, the J end lost 0 bases, and 12 bases lay between the germline ends. The CDR3 spans 15 residues. The CDR3 DNA sequence: TGTGCCAGCAGACAGGGCTTTACCTCCTACAATGAGCAGTTCTTC. Protein product: CASRQGFTSYNEQFF.

V is TRBV27 and J is TRBJ2-2; the D is unclear. The CDR3 is made up of 16 amino acids. Looked up from germline, CDR1 is MNHEY and CDR2 is SMNVEV (reference sequence). V lost 6 bases to trimming and J lost 1 base, with 15 bases between them. The CDR3 sequence: CASSYYGERNTGELFF. The CDR3 coding sequence is TGTGCCAGCAGCTACTATGGGGAACGGAACACCGGGGAGCTGTTTTTT.

The V call is TRBV4-1, the J call TRBJ1-6; D remains ambiguous. The ends were cut back, 3 bases at V and 8 bases at J, with 5 bases in the middle. CDR1 and CDR2 from the germline V gene are MGHRA and YSYEKL. The CDR3 has 12 amino acids. The CDR3 DNA sequence: TGCGCCAGCAGCCATGGCGATTCACCCCTCCACTTT. The encoded protein is CASSHGDSPLHF.

V usage is TRBV7-9 and J usage is TRBJ2-1; D not resolved. This CDR3 contains 13 residues. CDR1 and CDR2 (germline): SEHNR, FQNEAQ (reference sequence). Trimming left V 3 bases short and J 8 bases short, with 11 bases between. In DNA form, the CDR3 reads TGTGCCAGCAGCTTCCCTCATTTACATGAGCAGTTCTTC. Protein sequence: CASSFPHLHEQFF.

The gene calls are TRBV2 and TRBJ1-5; the D gene is possibly TRBD1 (6 bases). Germline values: CDR1 SNHLY, CDR2 FYNNEI. The CDR3 is 14 residues long. V lost 1 base and J 4 bases, leaving 8 bases between the germline ends. In DNA form, the CDR3 reads TGTGCCAGCAGTGAAGGGGACACAAATCAGCCCCAGCATTTT. It codes for CASSEGDTNQPQHF.

J is TRBJ1-2 and V is TRBV30, with 7 bases that match TRBD1. V dropped 5 bases and J dropped 8; count of bases not matched to a gene: 8. The CDR3 is made up of 12 amino acids. Germline CDR1 is GTSNPN and CDR2 is SVGIG (reference sequence). The CDR3 region is CAWDPGTEGYTF. CDR3 nucleotides: TGTGCCTGGGACCCCGGGACAGAGGGCTACACCTTC.

This rearrangement joins TRBV27 to TRBJ1-1; D not resolved. There are 13 residues in the CDR3. V lost 5 bases, J lost 11 bases, and 18 bases lay in between. Germline loops: CDR1 MNHEY, CDR2 SMNVEV (reference sequence). CDR3 bases: TGTGCCAGCAGTGACATTACCGGCCCGGAGGCTTTCTTT. Its protein is CASSDITGPEAFF.

The V and J genes are TRBV19 and TRBJ2-7; a possible D gene is TRBD2 (6 bases). V lost 3 bases to trimming and J lost 4 bases, with 16 bases between them. The CDR3 consists of 15 residues. The germline V gene encodes CDR1 LNHDA and CDR2 SQIVND (reference sequence). DNA of the CDR3: TGTGCCAGTAGTATTGCTGCACTGGGGGGTTACGAGCAGTACTTC. It translates to CASSIAALGGYEQYF.

The chain carries TRBV15 and TRBJ2-3; 7 positions agree with TRBD1. The length of the CDR3 is 16 residues. The germline V gene has CDR1 LNHNV and CDR2 YYDKDF (reference sequence). With V trimmed by 0 bases and J by 2 bases, 5 bases remained unmatched. CDR3: CATSRDQGDHTDTQYF. CDR3 sequence (DNA): TGTGCCACCAGCAGAGATCAGGGGGATCACACAGATACGCAGTATTTT.

The chain uses TRBV4-1 and TRBJ2-7; 7 bases agree with TRBD1. The CDR3 length is 14 residues. The J segment lost 2 bases and the V segment lost 3 bases, leaving 4 bases of the junction unmatched. The V gene's germline CDR1 is MGHRA and CDR2 YSYEKL. CDR3 loop: CASSQSGGAYEQYF. CDR3 DNA: TGCGCCAGCAGCCAGTCAGGGGGAGCCTACGAGCAGTACTTC.

Written as DNA, the CDR3 is TGTGCCAGCAGTGAAGTCGGGACAGGGGGCCGCTACAATGAGCAGTTCTTC. Translated, it gives CASSEVGTGGRYNEQFF. This rearrangement joins TRBV6-1 to TRBJ2-1, with TRBD1 matching over 12 bases. CDR3 length: 17 residues. Per the germline V gene, CDR1 is MNHNS and CDR2 is SASEGT. Trimming cost V 1 base and J 3 bases; bases outside gene matches: 4.

The chain links TRBV7-6 to TRBJ1-2; tentative D call: TRBD1 (5 bases). This CDR3 comprises 17 residues. Trimming cost V 4 bases and J 4 bases, with 22 bases left between them. Germline assignment: CDR1 SGHVS and CDR2 FNYEAQ. The CDR3 sequence: CASSSTAGHPKSYGYTF. The CDR3 nucleotides read TGTGCCAGCAGCTCAACGGCAGGACATCCTAAGTCCTATGGCTACACCTTC.

The chain recombines TRBV9 with TRBJ1-3; 7 bases are a match to TRBD1. With V trimmed by 2 bases and J by 4 bases, 3 bases remained unmatched. Germline CDR1 SGDLS, CDR2 YYNGEE. The CDR3 is 14 residues long. The CDR3, as DNA: TGTGCCAGCAGCGTTACAGGGGAGGGAAACACCATATATTTT. Amino acids: CASSVTGEGNTIYF.

This chain uses TRBV15 with TRBJ2-3; the match to TRBD1 covers 9 bases. CDR1 and CDR2 (germline): LNHNV, YYDKDF (reference sequence). CDR3 length: 19 amino acids. Trimming cost V 5 bases and J 2 bases; bases outside gene matches: 17. CDR3 sequence reads: CATSSGTGTTLAPTDTQYF. In nucleotides, the CDR3 is TGTGCCACCAGCTCCGGGACAGGGACGACCCTAGCTCCCACAGATACGCAGTATTTT.

The chain links TRBV7-9 to TRBJ1-2; D unresolved. Germline CDR1 reads SEHNR; CDR2 reads FQNEAQ (reference sequence). This CDR3 is 13 amino acids long. V lost 1 base to trimming and J lost 4 bases, with 7 bases between them. The CDR3 DNA reads as TGTGCCAGCAGCTTAGGGAATGTCTATGGCTACACCTTC. Its translation is CASSLGNVYGYTF.

This clone turned up a few times. The genes are TRBV6-1 and TRBJ1-6, with D hard to call. The CDR3 loop spans 11 amino acids. Germline loops: CDR1 MNHNS, CDR2 SASEGT. V was cut by 6 bases and J by 6 bases, with 3 bases left in between. CDR3 amino acids: CASRINSPLHF. CDR3 DNA sequence: TGTGCCAGCAGAATTAATTCACCCCTCCACTTT.

The rearrangement uses TRBV7-7 and TRBJ2-2; 8 bases align to TRBD1. V shed 2 bases, J shed 9 bases, and the junction held 2 bases outside the gene matches. The CDR3 totals 13 residues. Germline values: CDR1 SSHAT, CDR2 FNYEAQ (reference sequence). CDR3 DNA sequence: TGTGCCAGCAGCTTATACAGGGGGAGGGAGCTGTTTTTT. It is translated as CASSLYRGRELFF.

This chain uses TRBV7-9 with TRBJ1-5, with D possibly matching TRBD1 (6 bases). This CDR3 contains 13 residues. The germline gives CDR1 SEHNR, CDR2 FQNEAQ (reference sequence). V was clipped by 6 bases and J by 3 bases, with 9 bases between them. DNA of the CDR3: TGTGCCAGCAGACAGGGACTCAATCAGCCCCAGCATTTT. Protein: CASRQGLNQPQHF.

The genes are TRBV10-3 and TRBJ2-7; 7 bases match TRBD1. Germline V lookup: CDR1 ENHRY, CDR2 SYGVKD. This CDR3 comprises 12 residues. After removal of 7 bases from V and 4 bases from J, the junction contained 4 bases not matched to a gene. The DNA for the CDR3 is TGTGCCATCAAGGGACAGTCTTACGAGCAGTACTTC. Protein product: CAIKGQSYEQYF.

The J gene is TRBJ2-1, the V gene TRBV19; TRBD1 matches 8 bases. Germline trimming cut 7 bases from V and 7 bases from J; bases unmatched to any gene: 12. Germline CDR1 is LNHDA and CDR2 is SQIVND (reference sequence). This CDR3 comprises 15 residues. CDR3 region: CASNIAGGLGNEQFF. In nucleotides, the CDR3 is TGTGCCAGTAACATAGCAGGGGGCCTGGGGAATGAGCAGTTCTTC. Together with reference TRBV19 and TRBJ2-1, the CDR3 gives the full variable domain: DGGITQSPKYLFRKEGQNVTLSCEQNLNHDAMYWYRQDPGQGLRLIYYSQIVNDFQKGDIAEGYSVSREKKESFPLTVTSAQKNPTAFYLCASNIAGGLGNEQFFGPGTRLTVL.

The chain has TRBV6-1 and TRBJ2-7; TRBD1 agrees at 9 bases. Germline V gene sequence: CDR1 MNHNS, CDR2 SASEGT. The CDR3 has 12 residues. Written as DNA, the CDR3 is TGTGCAGTTGTTGGACAGGGGTACGAGCAGTACTTC. This encodes CAVVGQGYEQYF.

The chain is built from TRBV5-1 and TRBJ1-1; tentatively, D is TRBD1 (5 bases). The V gene lost 2 bases and the J gene lost 1 base, with 12 bases spanning the gap. Looked up from germline, CDR1 is SGHRS and CDR2 is YFSETQ. This CDR3 region has 15 residues. DNA for the CDR3: TGCGCCAGCAGCTTTAACCCCGGGGGGAACACTGAAGCTTTCTTT. It codes for CASSFNPGGNTEAFF.

This chain's CDR3 is CASSPIGRERDEQYF. CDR3 nucleotide sequence: TGTGCCAGCAGCCCGATAGGGCGGGAGAGGGACGAGCAGTACTTC. The chain carries TRBV7-9 and TRBJ2-7; the match to TRBD2 covers 7 bases. The CDR3 has 15 amino acids. Germline V gene data show CDR1 as SEHNR and CDR2 as FQNEAQ (reference sequence). Unmatched junction bases numbered 12, after V lost 5 bases and J lost 5 bases.

The gene calls are TRBV5-8 and TRBJ2-7; 9 bases fit TRBD1. The V and J ends lost 0 bases and 3 bases, in that order; junction bases with no gene match: 1. Germline CDR1 is SGHTS and CDR2 is YDEGEE. There are 14 residues in the CDR3. The CDR3 loop is CASSLGDRVYEQYF. CDR3 in DNA: TGTGCCAGCAGCTTGGGGGACAGGGTCTACGAGCAGTACTTC.

This rearrangement joins TRBV27 to TRBJ1-2; 8 nucleotides match TRBD1. J gave up 2 bases and V 6 bases, and 5 bases lay outside the gene matches. CDR1 is MNHEY, CDR2 SMNVEV, per germline (reference sequence). This CDR3 spans 14 amino acids. In nucleotides, the CDR3 is TGTGCCAGCAGCACGGGACAGGTGAACTATGGCTACACCTTC. Its translation is CASSTGQVNYGYTF.